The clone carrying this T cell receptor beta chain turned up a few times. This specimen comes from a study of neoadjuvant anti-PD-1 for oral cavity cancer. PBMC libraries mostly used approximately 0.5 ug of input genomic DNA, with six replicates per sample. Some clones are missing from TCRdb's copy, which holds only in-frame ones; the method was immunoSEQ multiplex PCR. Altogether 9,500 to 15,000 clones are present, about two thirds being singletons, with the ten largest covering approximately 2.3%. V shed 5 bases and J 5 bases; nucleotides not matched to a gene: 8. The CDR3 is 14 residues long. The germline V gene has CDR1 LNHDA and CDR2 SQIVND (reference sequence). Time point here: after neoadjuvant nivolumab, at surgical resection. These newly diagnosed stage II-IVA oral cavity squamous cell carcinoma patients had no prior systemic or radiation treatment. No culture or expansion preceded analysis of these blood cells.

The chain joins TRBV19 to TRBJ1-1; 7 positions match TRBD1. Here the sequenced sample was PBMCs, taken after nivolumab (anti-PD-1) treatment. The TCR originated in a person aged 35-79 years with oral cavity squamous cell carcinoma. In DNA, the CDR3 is TGTGCCAGTAGTCTGGCCAGGGGGAGGACTGAAGCTTTCTTT. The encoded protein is CASSLARGRTEAFF.